This T cell receptor beta chain was obtained from a study of glioma-infiltrating T cells. The CDR3 is 12 amino acids. Trimming pared 4 bases from V and 3 bases from J, leaving 6 bases between. Germline assignment: CDR1 SNHLY and CDR2 FYNNEI. TCR alpha and beta CDR3 regions were amplified from RNA using iRepertoire nested multiplex PCR. Using its own MiXCR run on the multiplex PCR reads, TCRdb lists one record per CDR3 protein. Of some 190,000 distinct CDR3 sequences listed, 32% are singletons. The sequencing input was glioma tissue, nonneoplastic brain tissue, or PBMCs (not recorded which). This TCR was recovered from a human donor with low-grade glioma or glioblastoma, undergoing nonglioma brain surgery, or in good health (not recorded which). The chain joins TRBV2 to TRBJ2-5; D not certain. The CDR3 DNA sequence: TGTGCCAGCAGTGTGACCAAAGAGACCCAGTACTTC. Protein: CASSVTKETQYF.